The clone carrying this T cell receptor beta chain was seen a single time. This specimen comes from a study of blood T cell repertoires in COVID-19. Across the study: PBMCs, B-cell-depleted T cells, or T cells were the source of the cDNA or gDNA that made up the material.

Source study methods: Reference gene primers were amplified, and this amplification served to estimate nucleated cell counts. TCRdb's table, derived via immunoSEQ multiplex PCR, lists solely in-frame clones and lacks some. V and J calls and clone size come straight from that table; D and trimming were deduced from the DNA. This table holds about 100,000 clones, around four fifths found once. Material for sequencing was peripheral blood. This TCR was recovered from a woman between 65 and 79 years old with acute or convalescent COVID-19.

The DNA for the CDR3 is TGTGCCAGCAGCCGGAAGGGAGGAGGCTACACCTTC. Its translation is CASSRKGGGYTF. The chain uses TRBV4-2 and TRBJ1-2; D is unclear. V was shortened by 4 bases and J by 8 bases, with 11 bases between the two germline ends. Germline CDR1 LGHNA, CDR2 YNFKEQ. This CDR3 spans 12 amino acids.